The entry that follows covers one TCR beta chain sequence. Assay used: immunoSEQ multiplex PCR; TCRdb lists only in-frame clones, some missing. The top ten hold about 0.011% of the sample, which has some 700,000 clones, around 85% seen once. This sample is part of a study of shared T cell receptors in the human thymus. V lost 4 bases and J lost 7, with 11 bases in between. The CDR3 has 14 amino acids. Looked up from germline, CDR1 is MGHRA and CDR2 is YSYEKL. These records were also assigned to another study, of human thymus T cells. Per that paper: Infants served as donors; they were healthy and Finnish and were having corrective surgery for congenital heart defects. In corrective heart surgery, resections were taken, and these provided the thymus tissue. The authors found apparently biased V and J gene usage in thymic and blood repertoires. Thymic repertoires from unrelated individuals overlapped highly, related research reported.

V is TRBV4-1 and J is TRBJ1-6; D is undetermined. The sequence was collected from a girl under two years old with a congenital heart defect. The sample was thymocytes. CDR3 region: CASSLLWRNSPLHF. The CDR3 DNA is TGCGCCAGCAGCCTTCTATGGAGGAATTCACCCCTCCACTTT.